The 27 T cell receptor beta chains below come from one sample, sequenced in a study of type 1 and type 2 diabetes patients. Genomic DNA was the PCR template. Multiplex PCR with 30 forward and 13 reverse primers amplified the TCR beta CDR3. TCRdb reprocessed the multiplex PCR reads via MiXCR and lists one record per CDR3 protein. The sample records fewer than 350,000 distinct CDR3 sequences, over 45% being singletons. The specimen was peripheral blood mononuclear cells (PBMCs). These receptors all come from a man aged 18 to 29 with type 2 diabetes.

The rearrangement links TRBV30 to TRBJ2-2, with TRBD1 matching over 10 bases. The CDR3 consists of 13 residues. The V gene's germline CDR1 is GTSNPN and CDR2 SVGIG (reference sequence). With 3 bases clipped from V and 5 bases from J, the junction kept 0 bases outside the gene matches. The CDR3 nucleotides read TGTGCCTGGAGGGGACAGGGGACCGGGGAGCTGTTTTTT. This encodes CAWRGQGTGELFF.

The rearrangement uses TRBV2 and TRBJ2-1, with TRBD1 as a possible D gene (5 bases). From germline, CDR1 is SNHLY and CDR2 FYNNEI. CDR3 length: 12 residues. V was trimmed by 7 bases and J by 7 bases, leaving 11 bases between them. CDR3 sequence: CASIERGNEQFF. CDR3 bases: TGTGCCAGCATCGAAAGGGGTAATGAGCAGTTCTTC.

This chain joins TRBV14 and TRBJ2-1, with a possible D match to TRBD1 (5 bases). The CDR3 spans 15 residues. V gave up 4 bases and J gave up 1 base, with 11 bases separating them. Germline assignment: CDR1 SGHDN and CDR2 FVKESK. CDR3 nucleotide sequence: TGTGCCAGCAGCCCGTACAGGAGTTCCTACAATGAGCAGTTCTTC. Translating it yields CASSPYRSSYNEQFF.

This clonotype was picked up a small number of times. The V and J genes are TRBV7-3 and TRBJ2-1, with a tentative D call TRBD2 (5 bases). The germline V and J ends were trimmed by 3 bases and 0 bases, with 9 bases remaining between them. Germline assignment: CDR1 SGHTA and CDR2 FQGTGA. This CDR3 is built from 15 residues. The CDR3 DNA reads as TGTGCCAGCAGCTTTCTAGCCTCCTCCTACAATGAGCAGTTCTTC. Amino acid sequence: CASSFLASSYNEQFF.

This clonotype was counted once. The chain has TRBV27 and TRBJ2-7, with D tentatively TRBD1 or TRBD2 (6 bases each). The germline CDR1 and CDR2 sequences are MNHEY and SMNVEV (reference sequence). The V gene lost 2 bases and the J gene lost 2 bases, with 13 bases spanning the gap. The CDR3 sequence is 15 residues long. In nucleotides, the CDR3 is TGTGCCAGCAGTTTAAAGGGGGGAACTACCTACGAGCAGTACTTC. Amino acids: CASSLKGGTTYEQYF.

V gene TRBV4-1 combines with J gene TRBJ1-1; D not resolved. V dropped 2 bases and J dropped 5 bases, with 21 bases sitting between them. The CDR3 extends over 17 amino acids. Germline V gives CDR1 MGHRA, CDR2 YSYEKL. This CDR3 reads CASSQIMVRTKGTEAFF. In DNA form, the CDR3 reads TGCGCCAGCAGCCAAATCATGGTCCGGACTAAAGGTACTGAAGCTTTCTTT.

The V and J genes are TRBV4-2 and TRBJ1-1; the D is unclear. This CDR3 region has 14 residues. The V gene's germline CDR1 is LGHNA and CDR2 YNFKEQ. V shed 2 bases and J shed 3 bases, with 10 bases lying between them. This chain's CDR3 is CASSQSTSYTEAFF. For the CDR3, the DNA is TGTGCCAGCAGCCAATCCACATCATACACTGAAGCTTTCTTT.

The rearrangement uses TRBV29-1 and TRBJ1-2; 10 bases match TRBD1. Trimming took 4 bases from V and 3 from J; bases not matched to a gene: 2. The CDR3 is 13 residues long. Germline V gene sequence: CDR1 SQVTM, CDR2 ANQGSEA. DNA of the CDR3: TGCAGCGTTGTCGACAGGGGGCACTATGGCTACACCTTC. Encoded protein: CSVVDRGHYGYTF.

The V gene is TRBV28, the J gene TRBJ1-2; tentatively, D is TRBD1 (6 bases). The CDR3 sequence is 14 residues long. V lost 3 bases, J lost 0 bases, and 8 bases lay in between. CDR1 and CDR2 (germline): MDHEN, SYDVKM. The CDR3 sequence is CASSFQGSNYGYTF. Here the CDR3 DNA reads TGTGCCAGCAGTTTTCAGGGGTCTAACTATGGCTACACCTTC.

For the CDR3, the DNA is TGTGCGGTTACGGGGGGGGCCTACGAGCAGTACTTC. Encoded protein: CAVTGGAYEQYF. The rearrangement joins TRBV30 to TRBJ2-7; TRBD2 matches 8 bases. There are 12 residues in the CDR3. Per germline, CDR1 GTSNPN and CDR2 SVGIG (reference sequence).

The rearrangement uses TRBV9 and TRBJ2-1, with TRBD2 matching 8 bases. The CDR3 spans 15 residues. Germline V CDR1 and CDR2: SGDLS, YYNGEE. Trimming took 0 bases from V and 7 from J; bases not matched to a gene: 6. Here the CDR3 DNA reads TGTGCCAGCAGCGTAGTTCCGGGGGGGAATAATGAGCAGTTCTTC. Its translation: CASSVVPGGNNEQFF.

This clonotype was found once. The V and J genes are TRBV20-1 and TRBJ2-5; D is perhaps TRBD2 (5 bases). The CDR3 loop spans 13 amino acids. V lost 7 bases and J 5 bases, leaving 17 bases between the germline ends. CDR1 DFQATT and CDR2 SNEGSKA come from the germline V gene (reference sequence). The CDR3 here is CSVSARALETQYF. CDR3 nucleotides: TGCAGTGTCAGTGCGCGGGCCTTGGAGACCCAGTACTTC.

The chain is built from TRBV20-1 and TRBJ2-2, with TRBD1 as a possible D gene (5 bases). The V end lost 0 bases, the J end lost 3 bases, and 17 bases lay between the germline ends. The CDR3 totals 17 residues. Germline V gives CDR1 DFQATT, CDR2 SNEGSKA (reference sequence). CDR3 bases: TGCAGTGCTAGAGATCGCAGGGCCGCTTGGGACACCGGGGAGCTGTTTTTT. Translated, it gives CSARDRRAAWDTGELFF.

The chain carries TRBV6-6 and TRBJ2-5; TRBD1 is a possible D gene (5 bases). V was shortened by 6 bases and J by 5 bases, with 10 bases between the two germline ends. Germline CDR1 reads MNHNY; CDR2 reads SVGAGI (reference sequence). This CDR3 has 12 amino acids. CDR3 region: CASSQGVETQYF. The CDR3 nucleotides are TGTGCCAGCAGCCAGGGTGTGGAGACCCAGTACTTC.

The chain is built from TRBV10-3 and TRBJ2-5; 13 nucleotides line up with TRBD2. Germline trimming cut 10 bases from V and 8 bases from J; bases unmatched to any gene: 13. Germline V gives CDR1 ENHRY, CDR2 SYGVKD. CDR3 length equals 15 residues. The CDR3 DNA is TGTGCCAGCATCAGACTAGCGGGGGGCCAAGGCACCCAGTACTTC. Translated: CASIRLAGGQGTQYF.

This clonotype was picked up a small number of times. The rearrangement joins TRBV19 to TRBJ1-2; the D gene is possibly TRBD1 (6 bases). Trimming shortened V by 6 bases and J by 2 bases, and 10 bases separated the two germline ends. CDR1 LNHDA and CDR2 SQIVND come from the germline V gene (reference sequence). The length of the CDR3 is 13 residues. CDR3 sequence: CASRLQGNYGYTF. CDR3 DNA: TGTGCCAGTAGGCTACAGGGAAACTATGGCTACACCTTC.

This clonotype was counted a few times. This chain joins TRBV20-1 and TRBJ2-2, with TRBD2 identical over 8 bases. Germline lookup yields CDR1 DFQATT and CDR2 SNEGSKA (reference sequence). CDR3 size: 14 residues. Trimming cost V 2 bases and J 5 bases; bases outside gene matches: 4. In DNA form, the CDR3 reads TGCAGTGCTAGACCAGCGGGAGTAACCGGGGAGCTGTTTTTT. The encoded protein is CSARPAGVTGELFF.

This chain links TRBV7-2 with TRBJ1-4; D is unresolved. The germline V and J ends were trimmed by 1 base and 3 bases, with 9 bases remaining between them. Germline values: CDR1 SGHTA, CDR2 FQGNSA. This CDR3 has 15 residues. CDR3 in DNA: TGTGCCAGCAGCTTAGACTCCTCAGCTAATGAAAAACTGTTTTTT. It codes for CASSLDSSANEKLFF.

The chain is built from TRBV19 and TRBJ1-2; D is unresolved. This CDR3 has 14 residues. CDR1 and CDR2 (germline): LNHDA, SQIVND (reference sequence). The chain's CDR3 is CTLSDARSSYGYTF. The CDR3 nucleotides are TGTACCTTGTCAGACGCTCGCTCCTCTTATGGCTACACCTTC. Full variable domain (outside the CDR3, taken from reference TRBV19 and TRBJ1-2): DGGITQSPKYLFRKEGQNVTLSCEQNLNHDAMYWYRQDPGQGLRLIYYSQIVNDFQKGDIAEGYSVSREKKESFPLTVTSAQKNPTAFYLCTLSDARSSYGYTFGSGTRLTVV.

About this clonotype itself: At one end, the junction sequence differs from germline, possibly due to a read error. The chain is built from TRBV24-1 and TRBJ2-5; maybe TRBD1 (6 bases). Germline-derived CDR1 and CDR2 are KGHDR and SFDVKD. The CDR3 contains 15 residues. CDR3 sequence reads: CATGDKTGMKETQYF. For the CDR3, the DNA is TGTGCCACCGGTGACAAAACAGGGATGAAAGAGACCCAGTACTTC.

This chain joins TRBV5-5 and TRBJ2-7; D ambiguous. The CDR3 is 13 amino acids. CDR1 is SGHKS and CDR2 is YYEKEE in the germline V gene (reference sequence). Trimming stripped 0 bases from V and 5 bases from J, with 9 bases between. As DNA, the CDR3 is TGTGCCAGCAGCTTGGACCGGCGTCACGAGCAGTACTTC. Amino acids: CASSLDRRHEQYF.

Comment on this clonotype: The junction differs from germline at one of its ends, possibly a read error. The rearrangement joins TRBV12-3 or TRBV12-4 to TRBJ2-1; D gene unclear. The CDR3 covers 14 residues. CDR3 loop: CTSSSLTLAAEQFF. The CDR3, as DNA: TGTACCAGCAGTTCCCTCACTCTGGCGGCCGAGCAGTTCTTC.

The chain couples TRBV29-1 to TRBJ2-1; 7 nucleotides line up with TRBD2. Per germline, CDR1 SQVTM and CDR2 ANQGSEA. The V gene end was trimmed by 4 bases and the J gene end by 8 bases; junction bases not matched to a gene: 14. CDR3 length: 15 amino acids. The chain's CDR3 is CSVVGGGDAVYEQFF. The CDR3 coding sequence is TGCAGCGTTGTGGGGGGAGGGGACGCCGTTTATGAGCAGTTCTTC.

CDR3 amino acids: CASRRLGAQYF. The CDR3 coding sequence is TGTGCCAGCAGGCGGTTAGGTGCCCAGTACTTC. The V and J genes are TRBV2 and TRBJ2-5; no definite D call. This CDR3 spans 11 amino acids. The germline CDR1 and CDR2 sequences are SNHLY and FYNNEI. Trimming cost V 6 bases and J 9 bases, with 11 bases left between them.

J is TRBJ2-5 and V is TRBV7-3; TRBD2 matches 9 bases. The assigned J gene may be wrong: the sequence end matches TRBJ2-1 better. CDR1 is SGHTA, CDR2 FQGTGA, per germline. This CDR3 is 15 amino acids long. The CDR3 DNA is TGTGCCAGCAGCTTAAGTGCGGGGGGGTACAATGAGCAGTTCTTC. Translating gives CASSLSAGGYNEQFF.

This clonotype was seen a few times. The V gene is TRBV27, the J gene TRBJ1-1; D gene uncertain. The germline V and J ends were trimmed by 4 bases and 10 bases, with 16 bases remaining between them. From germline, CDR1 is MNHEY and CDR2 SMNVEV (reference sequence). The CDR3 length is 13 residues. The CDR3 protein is CASSYEVRSAAFF. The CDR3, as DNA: TGTGCCAGCAGTTACGAAGTACGCTCGGCAGCTTTCTTT.

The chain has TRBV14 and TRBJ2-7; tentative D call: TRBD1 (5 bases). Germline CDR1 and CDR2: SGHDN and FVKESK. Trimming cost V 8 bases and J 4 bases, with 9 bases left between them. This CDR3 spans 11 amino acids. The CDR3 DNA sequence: TGTGCCAGCGGCAAGGGGTACGAGCAGTACTTC. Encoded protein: CASGKGYEQYF.